The 6 T cell receptor beta chains reported below all come from one sample, sequenced in a study of blood T cells in healthy people across ages (dated by TCRdb to about 2015). The receptor library was made with 5' RACE. The sequencer was an Illumina HiSeq 2500. A second roughly 6 to 12 cycle PCR used a sample-barcoded 5' primer and a J-beta primer mix. Clones were called with MiXCR by TCRdb after fastp trimmed the public reads at Q25, and only in-frame beta chains were retained. Each CDR3 protein appears once, grouped with its most common genes and DNA. The sample profile shows some 850,000 distinct CDR3 sequences; roughly 24% of them were found once. Together, the top ten hold around 2.9% of the sample. This same sample was also taken into another study, of T cells of mothers and their children.

The sequencing input was blood. The source of these receptors is a boy under 18 in good health.

The chain employs TRBV19 and TRBJ1-4; 8 bases agree with TRBD1. Germline CDR1 and CDR2: LNHDA and SQIVND (reference sequence). CDR3 length equals 15 residues. The V and J ends lost 6 bases and 4 bases, in that order; junction bases with no gene match: 7. The CDR3: CASSPPGGLNEKLFF. Written as DNA, the CDR3 is TGTGCCAGTAGCCCCCCAGGGGGCCTTAATGAAAAACTGTTTTTT.

This clonotype showed up many times. CDR3 DNA: TGCGCCAGCAGCCCCAATTCCTACGAGCAGTACTTC. It translates to CASSPNSYEQYF. The chain recombines TRBV5-1 with TRBJ2-7, with D unresolved. The CDR3 consists of 12 residues. Germline V gives CDR1 SGHRS, CDR2 YFSETQ. V was pared by 4 bases and J by 1 base, with 6 bases between. Using reference TRBV5-1 and TRBJ2-7 for the parts outside the CDR3, the full variable domain is KAGVTQTPRYLIKTRGQQVTLSCSPISGHRSVSWYQQTPGQGLQFLFEYFSETQRNKGNFPGRFSGRQFSNSRSEMNVSTLELGDSALYLCASSPNSYEQYFGPGTRLTVT.

This clonotype was seen more than once but under ten times. The CDR3 nucleotides are TGTGCCAGCAGTTCCCTTTTGGGCTCACCCCTCCACTTT. As protein: CASSSLLGSPLHF. The chain recombines TRBV12-3 or TRBV12-4 with TRBJ1-6; D is ambiguous. The ends were cut back, 4 bases at V and 10 bases at J, with 11 bases in the middle. This CDR3 spans 13 amino acids.

The gene calls are TRBV20-1 and TRBJ2-7; D may be TRBD1 or TRBD2 (6 bases each). Looked up from germline, CDR1 is DFQATT and CDR2 is SNEGSKA (reference sequence). The germline V and J ends were trimmed by 1 base and 2 bases, with 15 bases remaining between them. The CDR3 covers 15 residues. The CDR3 DNA follows: TGCAGTGCTAGAGGCGGGGTGACAGGAACCTACGAGCAGTACTTC. Its protein product is CSARGGVTGTYEQYF.

This clonotype was found a few times. The chain links TRBV29-1 to TRBJ2-2; D may be TRBD2 (5 bases). The CDR3 is 12 residues long. V gave up 4 bases and J gave up 4 bases, with 7 bases separating them. Per the germline V gene, CDR1 is SQVTM and CDR2 is ANQGSEA. Here the CDR3 DNA reads TGCAGCGTTGTGGGGAGCACCGGGGAGCTGTTTTTT. This gives the protein CSVVGSTGELFF.

This clonotype was counted between two and nine times. The V call is TRBV10-3, the J call TRBJ2-3, with 10 bases fitting TRBD1. J lost 5 bases, V lost 6 bases, and 8 bases had no gene match. The CDR3 loop spans 15 amino acids. Per germline, CDR1 ENHRY and CDR2 SYGVKD. The CDR3: CAIRDRGYKEDTQYF. In nucleotides, the CDR3 is TGTGCCATCAGGGACAGGGGGTATAAAGAAGATACGCAGTATTTT.